These T cell receptor beta chains were read from a single sample in a study of OX40 agonist ivuxolimab in advanced cancers. Sequenced by immunoSEQ multiplex PCR; TCRdb stores in-frame clones only, minus some. The data show tens of thousands of clones, 86% seen once. The sample in question was CD4+ or CD8+ T cells sorted from blood, obtained in a trial of the OX40 agonist ivuxolimab. The receptors come from an adult with an advanced solid tumor such as melanoma, head and neck, liver or kidney cancer. Each CDR3 is given with its conserved first and last residue. Fields, in order: clone size, V gene, J gene, D gene, CDR3 protein, CDR3 DNA. A D gene is named only where the DNA matches it firmly. Only part of the rows carry a size: once, few, many, or a class if the clone is expanded.

-,TRBV7-9,TRBJ2-1,-,CASSLAGRGEQFF,TGTGCCAGCAGCTTAGCCGGACGGGGTGAGCAGTTCTTC
-,TRBV6-1,TRBJ2-3,-,CANSKGTIYTDTQYF,TGTGCCAACTCAAAGGGGACCATATACACAGATACGCAGTATTTT
few,TRBV7-9,TRBJ2-5,-,CASSLTGHQETQYF,TGTGCCAGCAGCCTAACAGGGCACCAAGAGACCCAGTACTTC
few,TRBV30,TRBJ2-1,-,CAWSPRNEQFF,TGTGCCTGGAGTCCCCGAAATGAGCAGTTCTTC
-,TRBV7-9,TRBJ2-1,-,CASSQSEEAFF,TGTGCCAGCAGTCAGAGTGAAGAGGCGTTCTTC
-,TRBV15,TRBJ2-4,-,CATSTRQGGDIQYF,TGTGCCACCAGCACCCGACAGGGAGGAGACATTCAGTACTTC
once,TRBV9,TRBJ2-6,TRBD1,CASSHRGTGSHILSGANVLTF,TGTGCCAGCAGTCATCGGGGGACAGGATCACACATCCTCTCTGGGGCCAACGTCCTGACTTTC
-,TRBV5-6,TRBJ1-5,TRBD1,CASKLGQASNQPQHF,TGTGCCAGCAAACTAGGACAGGCCAGCAATCAGCCCCAGCATTTT
once,TRBV19,TRBJ1-2,-,CASSIDHDYGYTF,TGTGCCAGTAGTATCGACCATGACTATGGCTACACCTTC
-,TRBV7-8,TRBJ2-5,-,CASSPLGPETQYF,TGTGCCAGCAGCCCTTTGGGGCCAGAGACCCAGTACTTC
-,TRBV5-4,TRBJ1-2,-,CASSLGLGTGLDGYTF,TGTGCCAGCAGCTTGGGGTTGGGGACTGGGCTCGATGGCTACACCTTC
-,TRBV30,TRBJ1-4,TRBD1,CAWETGRLANEKLFF,TGTGCCTGGGAGACAGGGAGGCTAGCTAATGAAAAACTGTTTTTT
-,TRBV10-3,TRBJ2-5,-,CAISESGRETQYF,TGTGCCATCAGTGAGTCGGGAAGAGAGACCCAGTACTTC
once,TRBV4-2,TRBJ1-4,TRBD1,CASSQDGTGNEKLFF,TGTGCCAGCAGCCAAGACGGGACAGGGAATGAAAAACTGTTTTTT
-,TRBV29-1,TRBJ1-1,-,CSVSAGLDTEAFF,TGCAGCGTTTCCGCAGGACTGGACACTGAAGCTTTCTTT
-,TRBV7-9,TRBJ1-6,-,CASSVGIFGSPLHF,TGTGCCAGCAGCGTAGGGATCTTCGGTTCACCCCTCCACTTT
-,TRBV7-9,TRBJ2-7,-,CASSLGAGSYEQYF,TGTGCCAGCAGCTTAGGGGCAGGGTCCTACGAGCAGTACTTC
-,TRBV7-9,TRBJ2-7,-,CASSFGTHSYEQYF,TGTGCCAGCAGCTTCGGGACACACTCCTACGAGCAGTACTTC
-,TRBV7-2,TRBJ1-3,-,CASSFGSGKGNTIYF,TGTGCCAGCAGCTTTGGTTCGGGGAAGGGAAACACCATATATTTT
-,TRBV5-8,TRBJ1-1,-,CASSGGTGLVNTEAFF,TGTGCCAGCAGCGGAGGAACAGGGTTGGTGAACACTGAAGCTTTCTTT
-,TRBV28,TRBJ2-7,TRBD2,CASSPRRGYYEQYF,TGTGCCAGCAGTCCCCGGCGGGGGTACTACGAGCAGTACTTC
-,TRBV5-4,TRBJ2-3,-,CASSYRWAASTDTQYF,TGTGCCAGCAGCTACCGGTGGGCGGCTAGCACAGATACGCAGTATTTT
-,TRBV6-6,TRBJ2-1,TRBD1,CASIRDRPNEEQFF,TGTGCCAGCATTCGGGACAGACCGAATGAGGAGCAGTTCTTC
-,TRBV5-4,TRBJ2-7,TRBD2,CASSLDSGTYEQYF,TGTGCCAGCAGCTTGGACAGCGGGACCTACGAGCAGTACTTC
-,TRBV9,TRBJ1-5,-,CASSGGGQSNQPQHF,TGTGCCAGCAGCGGGGGTGGGCAGAGCAATCAGCCCCAGCATTTT
-,TRBV9,TRBJ1-2,-,CASSVGTENYGYTF,TGTGCCAGCAGCGTAGGGACAGAGAACTATGGCTACACCTTC
-,TRBV19,TRBJ1-5,-,CASSIARDQPQHF,TGTGCCAGTAGTATAGCACGGGACCAGCCCCAGCATTTT
-,TRBV5-1,TRBJ2-5,TRBD1,CASSLGDRVFWEETQYF,TGCGCCAGCAGCTTGGGCGACAGGGTTTTTTGGGAAGAGACCCAGTACTTC
-,TRBV6-5,TRBJ2-1,TRBD2,CASSYRGLASHNEQFF,TGTGCCAGCAGTTACCGGGGACTAGCGAGCCACAATGAGCAGTTCTTC
-,TRBV9,TRBJ2-5,-,CASSPRQKETQYF,TGTGCCAGCAGCCCCCGACAGAAAGAGACCCAGTACTTC
-,TRBV7-9,TRBJ2-3,-,CASSAVDTQYF,TGTGCCAGCAGTGCTGTAGATACGCAGTATTTT
-,TRBV7-2,TRBJ2-7,-,CASSLAGSVYEQYF,TGTGCCAGCAGCTTAGCGGGCAGCGTCTACGAGCAGTACTTC
-,TRBV14,TRBJ2-5,-,CASSQVSRTGTQYF,TGTGCCAGCAGCCAAGTTTCGCGGACGGGGACCCAGTACTTC
-,TRBV11-2,TRBJ1-1,TRBD1,CASSTRQGGTEAFF,TGTGCCAGCAGCACAAGACAGGGAGGCACTGAAGCTTTCTTT
-,TRBV27,TRBJ2-1,TRBD1,CASSKPGQVYNEQFF,TGTGCCAGCAGTAAGCCGGGACAGGTTTACAATGAGCAGTTCTTC
-,TRBV18,TRBJ2-3,-,CASRSSDTQYF,TGTGCCAGCCGCTCGTCAGATACGCAGTATTTT
-,TRBV27,TRBJ1-5,-,CASRRDGNQPQHF,TGTGCCAGCAGGAGGGATGGCAATCAGCCCCAGCATTTT
-,TRBV29-1,TRBJ2-7,TRBD1,CSVDRGNEQYF,TGCAGCGTTGACAGGGGGAACGAGCAGTACTTC
-,TRBV6-6,TRBJ2-2,-,CASSYEVGELFF,TGTGCCAGCAGTTACGAGGTCGGGGAGCTGTTTTTT
once,TRBV7-2,TRBJ2-5,TRBD2,CASSLVAGGPRETQYF,TGTGCCAGCAGCTTAGTAGCGGGGGGGCCGCGCGAGACCCAGTACTTC
-,TRBV5-1,TRBJ2-1,-,CASSFVEGVSYNEQFF,TGCGCCAGCAGCTTCGTAGAGGGGGTATCCTACAATGAGCAGTTCTTC
-,TRBV7-9,TRBJ1-2,-,CASSLAGTNYGYTF,TGTGCCAGCAGCTTGGCCGGAACTAACTATGGCTACACCTTC
-,TRBV11-2,TRBJ2-2,-,CASSPGVSGELFF,TGTGCCAGCAGCCCCGGGGTGAGCGGGGAGCTGTTTTTT
-,TRBV28,TRBJ2-7,-,CASSTGRSSYEQYF,TGTGCCAGCAGTACAGGGAGGAGCTCCTACGAGCAGTACTTC
-,TRBV10-3,TRBJ2-3,TRBD2,CATVAGGPKDTQYF,TGTGCCACAGTAGCGGGAGGGCCGAAAGATACGCAGTATTTT
-,TRBV7-8,TRBJ1-1,-,CASSHTFRGVGDAFF,TGTGCCAGCAGCCATACTTTCAGGGGAGTAGGTGACGCTTTCTTT